This TCR beta chain was identified in a study of T cell clonality in common variable immunodeficiency. Study results and limitations: In common variable immunodeficiency, TCR beta chains reportedly carried fewer deletions and N-nucleotide insertions. Authors noted CVID clonality's cause needs subpopulation repertoire sequencing.

Control and CVID samples contributed equal amounts of genomic DNA. TCRdb keeps only in-frame clones here, not all; method: immunoSEQ multiplex PCR. Sampling found 25,000 to 30,000 clones, none seen once. Germline CDR1 reads KGHSH; CDR2 reads LQKENI. V shed 3 bases and J 3 bases; nucleotides not matched to a gene: 3. This CDR3 contains 15 residues. There are many counts of this clone. Its antigen is undetermined. Read data end 3 residues before the CDR3 end; the end is taken from the germline J gene. The chain recombines TRBV18 with TRBJ2-3, with 10 nucleotides matching TRBD2. Source material: peripheral blood mononuclear cells. This TCR was recovered from a human donor with common variable immunodeficiency. CDR3 bases read: TGTGCCAGCTCACCGGCTAGCGGGAGTACAGATACG. Amino acid sequence: CASSPASGSTDT. The entire CDR3 reads CASSPASGSTDTQYF.